One and the same sample provided the 18 T cell receptor beta chains below, sequenced in a study of shared clonotypes between healthy human individuals. Libraries were prepared by immunoSEQ multiplex PCR; TCRdb keeps only in-frame clonotypes and omits some of them. This sample has some 1,600,000 clones, with 95% to 99% found just once. Sequenced input: naive CD4+ T cells sorted from blood. Subset in this sample: CD45RA+ positively selected. The source is a man under 40 in good health.

This clone has a single count. V and J are TRBV25-1 and TRBJ1-2; D is ambiguous. V was cut by 8 bases and J by 8 bases, with 21 bases left in between. Germline V gene sequence: CDR1 MGHDK, CDR2 SYGVNS. This CDR3 has 14 residues. The CDR3 DNA reads TGTGCCAGCGAAGGCTTTGGCGAGGCGCGCGGCTACACCTTC. Its protein is CASEGFGEARGYTF.

Concerning this clone: Without the conserved terminal phenylalanine or tryptophan, this CDR3 likely stems from a read error. The limits of the CDR3 on the DNA are not certain, so only TCRdb's listed CDR3 is given. This chain uses TRBV6-5 with TRBJ2-7; the table's TRBD1 call for D was not verified on the DNA. The length of the CDR3 is 14 amino acids, counting both ends. Looked up from germline, CDR1 is MNHEY and CDR2 is SVGAGI. The CDR3 loop reads CASSSGTGNGLKLL.

This chain connects TRBV15 to TRBJ2-1; D might be TRBD1 (6 bases). Germline CDR1 is LNHNV and CDR2 is YYDKDF (reference sequence). V dropped 7 bases and J dropped 7 bases, with 14 bases sitting between them. The length of the CDR3 is 13 residues. The CDR3 coding sequence is TGTGCCACCACAGGGGAAGGGATGAATGAGCAGTTCTTC. This codes for CATTGEGMNEQFF.

V usage is TRBV9 and J usage is TRBJ2-7; 9 bases are a match to TRBD2. CDR1 and CDR2 (germline): SGDLS, YYNGEE. CDR3 size: 13 residues. After removal of 7 bases from V and 3 bases from J, the junction contained 5 bases not matched to a gene. The CDR3 DNA sequence: TGTGCCAGCGGGACTAGCAATTTCTACGAGCAGTACTTC. It is translated as CASGTSNFYEQYF.

The rearrangement joins TRBV20-1 to TRBJ2-1; D not resolved. Per the germline V gene, CDR1 is DFQATT and CDR2 is SNEGSKA (reference sequence). The germline V and J ends were trimmed by 6 bases and 9 bases, with 12 bases remaining between them. The CDR3 covers 11 residues. The CDR3 spells CSAYPLGEQFF. The DNA for the CDR3 is TGCAGTGCGTACCCGCTTGGTGAGCAGTTCTTC.

The chain is built from TRBV5-4 and TRBJ1-2, with 8 bases that match TRBD1. Germline-derived CDR1 and CDR2 are SGHNT and YYREEE (reference sequence). The CDR3 runs to 19 residues. The V and J ends lost 0 bases and 7 bases, in that order; junction bases with no gene match: 20. The CDR3 reads CASSLAHGAGGAFNGGYTF. CDR3 coding DNA: TGTGCCAGCAGCTTGGCCCATGGGGCAGGGGGCGCTTTTAACGGTGGCTACACCTTC.

The rearrangement uses TRBV6-5 and TRBJ2-7; 8 nucleotides align to TRBD1. Germline lookup yields CDR1 MNHEY and CDR2 SVGAGI. The V segment lost 0 bases and the J segment 3 bases; nucleotides outside the gene matches: 4. CDR3 length: 15 residues. CDR3 bases: TGTGCCAGCAGTTACTCCGGACAGGGTTTCTACGAGCAGTACTTC. Its protein is CASSYSGQGFYEQYF.

V is TRBV18 and J is TRBJ2-1, with 7 bases lining up with TRBD2. The J segment lost 0 bases and the V segment lost 3 bases, leaving 5 bases of the junction unmatched. Germline V gene data show CDR1 as KGHSH and CDR2 as LQKENI. The CDR3 has 16 residues. CDR3 nucleotides: TGTGCCAGCTCACCCCAGGGCGGGAGCTCCTACAATGAGCAGTTCTTC. Its translation is CASSPQGGSSYNEQFF.

This chain connects TRBV4-1 to TRBJ1-2; D not resolved. V dropped 2 bases and J dropped 0 bases, with 13 bases sitting between them. The CDR3 sequence is 16 residues long. Germline CDR1 and CDR2: MGHRA and YSYEKL. The CDR3 DNA reads TGCGCCAGCAGCCAACTCGGGCAGGAGGCTAACTATGGCTACACCTTC. It encodes CASSQLGQEANYGYTF.

The chain combines TRBV20-1 with TRBJ1-2; D ambiguous. The V gene's germline CDR1 is DFQATT and CDR2 SNEGSKA (reference sequence). V lost 7 bases and J 7 bases, leaving 7 bases between the germline ends. The CDR3 runs to 9 residues. The CDR3 nucleotides read TGCAGTGGTCTACGTGGCTACACCTTC. Its translation is CSGLRGYTF.

The V call is TRBV27, the J call TRBJ2-4; D might be TRBD1 or TRBD2, each matching 5 bases. CDR1 MNHEY and CDR2 SMNVEV come from the germline V gene (reference sequence). The V gene lost 4 bases and the J gene lost 2 bases, with 12 bases spanning the gap. The length of the CDR3 is 15 residues. The CDR3 spells CASSSPGLTKNIQYF. The CDR3 DNA sequence: TGTGCCAGCAGTTCACCGGGGCTAACCAAAAACATTCAGTACTTC.

This clone was detected only once. The chain recombines TRBV2 with TRBJ1-5, with a tentative D call TRBD1 (5 bases). V was trimmed by 8 bases and J by 5 bases, leaving 13 bases between them. This CDR3 spans 13 amino acids. From germline, CDR1 is SNHLY and CDR2 FYNNEI. The CDR3 DNA follows: TGTGCCAGCGTCCCAGGGACCGATCAGCCCCAGCATTTT. Protein: CASVPGTDQPQHF. Together with reference TRBV2 and TRBJ1-5, the CDR3 gives the full variable domain: EPEVTQTPSHQVTQMGQEVILRCVPISNHLYFYWYRQILGQKVEFLVSFYNNEISEKSEIFDDQFSVERPDGSNFTLKIRSTKLEDSAMYFCASVPGTDQPQHFGDGTRLSIL.

The chain links TRBV9 to TRBJ1-4, with 7 bases that match TRBD1. CDR1 and CDR2 (germline): SGDLS, YYNGEE. The CDR3 sequence is 14 residues long. The V segment lost 3 bases and the J segment 6 bases; nucleotides outside the gene matches: 5. CDR3 sequence reads: CASSATGWDEKLFF. In DNA, the CDR3 is TGTGCCAGCAGCGCGACAGGGTGGGATGAAAAACTGTTTTTT. The entire variable domain, with the rest obtained from reference TRBV9 and TRBJ1-4, is as follows: DSGVTQTPKHLITATGQRVTLRCSPRSGDLSVYWYQQSLDQGLQFLIQYYNGEERAKGNILERFSAQQFPDLHSELNLSSLELGDSALYFCASSATGWDEKLFFGSGTQLSVL.

The chain employs TRBV7-3 and TRBJ2-1; no definite D call. Between the trimmed V and J ends, which lost 2 bases and 6 bases, there was a span of 8 bases. CDR1 and CDR2 (germline): SGHTA, FQGTGA. CDR3 length: 13 amino acids. CDR3 sequence: CASSLLFGNEQFF. Written as DNA, the CDR3 is TGTGCCAGCAGCTTATTGTTCGGCAATGAGCAGTTCTTC.

The rearrangement joins TRBV7-2 to TRBJ2-7, with unresolved D. The CDR3 loop spans 15 amino acids. CDR1 is SGHTA, CDR2 FQGNSA, per germline. Between the trimmed V and J ends, which lost 4 bases and 1 base, there was a span of 14 bases. CDR3: CASSYGPTKSYEQYF. In DNA form, the CDR3 reads TGTGCCAGCAGCTACGGGCCTACTAAATCCTACGAGCAGTACTTC.

V usage is TRBV5-1 and J usage is TRBJ2-3; TRBD2 agrees at 11 bases. The length of the CDR3 is 16 residues. In germline, CDR1 is SGHRS, CDR2 YFSETQ. J gave up 2 bases and V 4 bases, and 6 bases lay outside the gene matches. The CDR3 bases are TGCGCCAGCAGCGGGGGACTAGCGGAGCTCACAGATACGCAGTATTTT. This sequence encodes CASSGGLAELTDTQYF.

The chain joins TRBV10-2 to TRBJ2-7, with D possibly matching TRBD1 (6 bases). V lost 4 bases and J 4 bases, leaving 11 bases between the germline ends. The CDR3 contains 13 residues. CDR1 is WSHSY and CDR2 is SAAADI in the germline V gene. The CDR3 spells CASSGGTNYEQYF. CDR3 nucleotide sequence: TGCGCCAGCAGTGGTGGGACAAATTACGAGCAGTACTTC.

V is TRBV5-1 and J is TRBJ1-1, with D tentatively TRBD1 (5 bases). The CDR3 runs to 14 residues. Trimming removed 8 bases at V and 1 base at J, with 15 bases between. Germline V gene lookup returns CDR1 SGHRS and CDR2 YFSETQ. The CDR3 DNA follows: TGCGCCAGTCAACAGGCTCTTAGGAACACTGAAGCTTTCTTT. Protein product: CASQQALRNTEAFF.